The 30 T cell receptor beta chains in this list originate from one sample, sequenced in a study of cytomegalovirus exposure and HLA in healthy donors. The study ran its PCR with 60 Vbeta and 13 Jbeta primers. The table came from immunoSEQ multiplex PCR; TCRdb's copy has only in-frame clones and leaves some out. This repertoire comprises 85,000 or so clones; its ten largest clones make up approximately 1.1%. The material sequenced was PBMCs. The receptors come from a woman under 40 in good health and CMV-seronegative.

The CDR3 DNA sequence: TGTGCCAGCAGTTTCGACAGTAACACTGAAGCTTTCTTT. Translating it yields CASSFDSNTEAFF. The chain uses TRBV6-1 and TRBJ1-1, with a weak D call TRBD1 (5 bases). The germline gives CDR1 MNHNS, CDR2 SASEGT. V lost 5 bases, J lost 2 bases, and 9 bases lay in between. The CDR3 length is 13 residues.

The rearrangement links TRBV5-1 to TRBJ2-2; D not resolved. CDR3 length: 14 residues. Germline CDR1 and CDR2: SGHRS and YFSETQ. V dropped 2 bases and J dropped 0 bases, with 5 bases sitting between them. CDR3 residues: CASSLLANTGELFF. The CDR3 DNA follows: TGCGCCAGCAGCTTACTCGCGAACACCGGGGAGCTGTTTTTT.

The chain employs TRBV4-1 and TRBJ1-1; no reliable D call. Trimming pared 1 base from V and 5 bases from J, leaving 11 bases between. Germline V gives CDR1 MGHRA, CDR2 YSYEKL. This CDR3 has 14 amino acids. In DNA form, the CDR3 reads TGCGCCAGCAGCCAAGTAGGTTCGAGGACTGAAGCTTTCTTT. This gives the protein CASSQVGSRTEAFF.

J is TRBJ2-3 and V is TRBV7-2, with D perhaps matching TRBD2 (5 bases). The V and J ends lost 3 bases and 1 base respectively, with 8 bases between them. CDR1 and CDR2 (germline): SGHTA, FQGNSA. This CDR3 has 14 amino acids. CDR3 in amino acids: CASSLDGGTDTQYF. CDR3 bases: TGTGCCAGCAGCTTGGACGGGGGCACAGATACGCAGTATTTT.

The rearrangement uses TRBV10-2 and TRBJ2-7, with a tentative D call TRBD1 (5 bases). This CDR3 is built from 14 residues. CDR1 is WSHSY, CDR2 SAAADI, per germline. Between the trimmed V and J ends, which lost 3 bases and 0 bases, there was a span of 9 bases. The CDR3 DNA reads TGCGCCAGCAGTGACTTAGGGGACTCCTACGAGCAGTACTTC. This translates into CASSDLGDSYEQYF.

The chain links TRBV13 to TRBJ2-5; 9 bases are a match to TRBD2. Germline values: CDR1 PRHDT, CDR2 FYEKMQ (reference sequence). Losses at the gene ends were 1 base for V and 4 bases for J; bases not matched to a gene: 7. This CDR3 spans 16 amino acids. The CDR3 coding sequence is TGTGCCAGCAGCTTAGCCCTAGCGGGGAGAGGAGAGACCCAGTACTTC. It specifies CASSLALAGRGETQYF.

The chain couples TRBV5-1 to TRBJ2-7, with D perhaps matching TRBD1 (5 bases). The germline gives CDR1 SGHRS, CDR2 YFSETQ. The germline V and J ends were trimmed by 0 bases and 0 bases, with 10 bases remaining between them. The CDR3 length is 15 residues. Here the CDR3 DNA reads TGCGCCAGCAGCTTGGTATCAAGGGGCTCCTACGAGCAGTACTTC. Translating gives CASSLVSRGSYEQYF.

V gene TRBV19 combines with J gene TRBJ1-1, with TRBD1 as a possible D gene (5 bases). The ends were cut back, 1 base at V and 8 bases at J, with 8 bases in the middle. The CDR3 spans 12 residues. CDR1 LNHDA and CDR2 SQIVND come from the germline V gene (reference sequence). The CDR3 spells CASSIGGPEAFF. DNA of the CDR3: TGTGCCAGTAGTATAGGGGGCCCCGAAGCTTTCTTT.

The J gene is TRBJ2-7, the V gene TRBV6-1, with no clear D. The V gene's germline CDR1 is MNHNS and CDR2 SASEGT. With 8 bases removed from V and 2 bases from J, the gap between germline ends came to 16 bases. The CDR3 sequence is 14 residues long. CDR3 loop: CASGARTNAYEQYF. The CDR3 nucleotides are TGTGCCAGCGGAGCGCGAACAAACGCCTACGAGCAGTACTTC.

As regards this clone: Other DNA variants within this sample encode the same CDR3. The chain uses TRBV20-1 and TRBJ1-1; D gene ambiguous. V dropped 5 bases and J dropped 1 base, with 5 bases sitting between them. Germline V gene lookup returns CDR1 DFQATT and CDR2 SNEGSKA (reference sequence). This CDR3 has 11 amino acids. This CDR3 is CSASGNTEAFF. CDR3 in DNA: TGCAGTGCTTCAGGGAACACTGAAGCTTTCTTT.

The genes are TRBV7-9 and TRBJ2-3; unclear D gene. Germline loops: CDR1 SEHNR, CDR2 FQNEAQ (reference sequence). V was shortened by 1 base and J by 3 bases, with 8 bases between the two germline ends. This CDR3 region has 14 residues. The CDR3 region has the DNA TGTGCCAGCAGCTTAGAGCTGCCGACAGATACGCAGTATTTT. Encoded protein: CASSLELPTDTQYF.

In nucleotides, the CDR3 is TGTGCCAGCAGCCCCTCAGGGGCGAACACCGGGGAGCTGTTTTTT. Its protein product is CASSPSGANTGELFF. The chain combines TRBV7-9 with TRBJ2-2, with D maybe TRBD1 (6 bases). The CDR3 is 15 residues long. Trimming stripped 5 bases from V and 0 bases from J, with 10 bases between. The germline V gene has CDR1 SEHNR and CDR2 FQNEAQ (reference sequence).

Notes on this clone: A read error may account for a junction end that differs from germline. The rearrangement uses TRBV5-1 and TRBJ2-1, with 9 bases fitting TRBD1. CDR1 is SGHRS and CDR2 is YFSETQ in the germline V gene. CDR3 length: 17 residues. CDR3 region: CASSIVTDRGSDNEQFF. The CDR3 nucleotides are TGCGCCAGCAGCATTGTAACGGACAGGGGCTCCGACAATGAGCAGTTCTTC.

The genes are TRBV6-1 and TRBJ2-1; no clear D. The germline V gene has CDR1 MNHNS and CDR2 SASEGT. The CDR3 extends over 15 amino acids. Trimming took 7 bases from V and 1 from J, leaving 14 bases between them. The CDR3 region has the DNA TGTGCCAGCATTGGGCTAACCAAATCCTACAATGAGCAGTTCTTC. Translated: CASIGLTKSYNEQFF.

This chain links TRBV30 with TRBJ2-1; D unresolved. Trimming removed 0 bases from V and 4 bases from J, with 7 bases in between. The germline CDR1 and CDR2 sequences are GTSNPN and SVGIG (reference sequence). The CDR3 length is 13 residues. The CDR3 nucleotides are TGTGCCTGGAGTGTAAATAGTTACAATGAGCAGTTCTTC. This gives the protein CAWSVNSYNEQFF.

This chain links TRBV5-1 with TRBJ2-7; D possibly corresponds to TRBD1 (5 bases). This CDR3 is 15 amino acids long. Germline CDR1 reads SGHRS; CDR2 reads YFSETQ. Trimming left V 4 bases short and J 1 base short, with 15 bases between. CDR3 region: CASSAGVGQSYEQYF. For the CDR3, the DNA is TGCGCCAGCAGCGCCGGAGTGGGGCAATCCTACGAGCAGTACTTC.

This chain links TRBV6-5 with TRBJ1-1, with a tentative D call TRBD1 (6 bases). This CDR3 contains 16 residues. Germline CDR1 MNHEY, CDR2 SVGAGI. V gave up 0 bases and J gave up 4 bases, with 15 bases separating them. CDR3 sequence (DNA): TGTGCCAGCAGTTACTCGAGGAACAGGGTTTTCACTGAAGCTTTCTTT. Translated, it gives CASSYSRNRVFTEAFF.

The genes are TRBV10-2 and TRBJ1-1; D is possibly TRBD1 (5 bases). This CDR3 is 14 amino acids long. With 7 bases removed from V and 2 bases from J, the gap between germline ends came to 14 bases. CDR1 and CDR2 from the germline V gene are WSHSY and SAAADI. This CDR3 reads CASKLAGTNTEAFF. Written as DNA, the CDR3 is TGCGCCAGCAAGCTAGCGGGGACTAACACTGAAGCTTTCTTT.

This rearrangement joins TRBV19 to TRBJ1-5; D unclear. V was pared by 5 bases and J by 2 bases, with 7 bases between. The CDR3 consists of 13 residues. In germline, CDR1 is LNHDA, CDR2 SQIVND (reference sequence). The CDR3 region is CASSSQGNQPQHF. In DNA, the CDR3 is TGTGCCAGTAGTTCGCAGGGCAATCAGCCCCAGCATTTT.

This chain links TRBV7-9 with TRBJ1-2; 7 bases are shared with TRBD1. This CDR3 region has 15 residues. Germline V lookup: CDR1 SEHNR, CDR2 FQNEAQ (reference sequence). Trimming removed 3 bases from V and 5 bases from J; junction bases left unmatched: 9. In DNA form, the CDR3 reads TGTGCCAGCAGCTTTGACAGGGAAAAGGGGTATGGCTACACCTTC. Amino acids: CASSFDREKGYGYTF. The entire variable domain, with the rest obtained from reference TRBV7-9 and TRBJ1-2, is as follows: DTGVSQNPRHKITKRGQNVTFRCDPISEHNRLYWYRQTLGQGPEFLTYFQNEAQLEKSRLLSDRFSAERPKGSFSTLEIQRTEQGDSAMYLCASSFDREKGYGYTFGSGTRLTVV.

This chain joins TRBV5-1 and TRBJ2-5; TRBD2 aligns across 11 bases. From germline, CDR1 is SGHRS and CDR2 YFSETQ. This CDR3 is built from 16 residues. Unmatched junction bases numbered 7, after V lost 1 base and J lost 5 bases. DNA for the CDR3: TGCGCCAGCAGCTTGACTAGCGGGAGTCTCAGGGAGACCCAGTACTTC. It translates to CASSLTSGSLRETQYF.

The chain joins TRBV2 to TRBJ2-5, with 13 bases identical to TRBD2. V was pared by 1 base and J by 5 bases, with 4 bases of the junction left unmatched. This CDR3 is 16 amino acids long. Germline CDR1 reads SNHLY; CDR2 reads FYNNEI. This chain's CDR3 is CASSEGLAGGPETQYF. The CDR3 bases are TGTGCCAGCAGTGAAGGACTAGCGGGGGGCCCGGAGACCCAGTACTTC.

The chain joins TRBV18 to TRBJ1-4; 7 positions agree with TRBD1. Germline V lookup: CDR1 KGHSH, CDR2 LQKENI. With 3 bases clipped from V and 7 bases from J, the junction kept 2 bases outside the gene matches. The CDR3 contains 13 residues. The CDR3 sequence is CASSPGQVEKLFF. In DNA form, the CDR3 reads TGTGCCAGCTCACCCGGACAGGTTGAAAAACTGTTTTTT.

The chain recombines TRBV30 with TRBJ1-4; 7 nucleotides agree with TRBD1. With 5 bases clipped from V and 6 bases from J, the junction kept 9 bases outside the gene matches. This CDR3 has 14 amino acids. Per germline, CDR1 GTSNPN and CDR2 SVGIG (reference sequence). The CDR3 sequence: CAWSRGWSDEKLFF. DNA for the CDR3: TGTGCCTGGTCCAGGGGGTGGTCAGATGAAAAACTGTTTTTT.

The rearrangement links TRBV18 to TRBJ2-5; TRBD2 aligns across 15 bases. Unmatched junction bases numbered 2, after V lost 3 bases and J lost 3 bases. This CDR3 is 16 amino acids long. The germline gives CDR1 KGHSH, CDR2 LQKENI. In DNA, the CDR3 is TGTGCCAGCTCACCTGGGACTAGCGGGAGGAAAGAGACCCAGTACTTC. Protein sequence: CASSPGTSGRKETQYF.

The DNA for the CDR3 is TGTGCCAGCAGTGAGGAGTGGGGGGATGTGCCCCAGCATTTT. This codes for CASSEEWGDVPQHF. V gene TRBV2 combines with J gene TRBJ1-5, with D possibly matching TRBD1 (5 bases). V was trimmed by 3 bases and J by 9 bases, leaving 15 bases between them. The CDR3 is 14 residues long. Germline-derived CDR1 and CDR2 are SNHLY and FYNNEI.

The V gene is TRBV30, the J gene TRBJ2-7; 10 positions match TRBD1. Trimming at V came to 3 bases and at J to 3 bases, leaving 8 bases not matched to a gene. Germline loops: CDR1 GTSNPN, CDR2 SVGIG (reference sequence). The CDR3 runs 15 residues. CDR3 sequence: CAWRTGTGVFYEQYF. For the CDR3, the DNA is TGTGCCTGGAGAACCGGGACAGGGGTCTTCTACGAGCAGTACTTC.

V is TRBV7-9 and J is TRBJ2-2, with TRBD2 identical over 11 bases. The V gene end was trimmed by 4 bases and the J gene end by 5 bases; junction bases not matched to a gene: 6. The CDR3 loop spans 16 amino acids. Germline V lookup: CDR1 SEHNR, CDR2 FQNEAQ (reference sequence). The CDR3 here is CASSSTSGRGTGELFF. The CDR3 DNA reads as TGTGCCAGCAGCTCTACTAGCGGGAGAGGTACCGGGGAGCTGTTTTTT.

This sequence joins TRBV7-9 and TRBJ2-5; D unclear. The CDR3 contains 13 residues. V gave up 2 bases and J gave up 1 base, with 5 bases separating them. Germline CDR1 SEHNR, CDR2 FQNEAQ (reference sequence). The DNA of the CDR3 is TGTGCCAGCAGCTTATCGGGCCAAGAGACCCAGTACTTC. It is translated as CASSLSGQETQYF.

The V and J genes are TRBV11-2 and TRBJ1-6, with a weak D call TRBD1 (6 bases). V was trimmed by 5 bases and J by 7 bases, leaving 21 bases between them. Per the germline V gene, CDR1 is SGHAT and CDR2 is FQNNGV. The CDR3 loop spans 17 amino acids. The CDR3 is CASSKQGGGKKNSPLHF. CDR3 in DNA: TGTGCCAGCAGCAAACAAGGGGGAGGGAAGAAGAATTCACCCCTCCACTTT.